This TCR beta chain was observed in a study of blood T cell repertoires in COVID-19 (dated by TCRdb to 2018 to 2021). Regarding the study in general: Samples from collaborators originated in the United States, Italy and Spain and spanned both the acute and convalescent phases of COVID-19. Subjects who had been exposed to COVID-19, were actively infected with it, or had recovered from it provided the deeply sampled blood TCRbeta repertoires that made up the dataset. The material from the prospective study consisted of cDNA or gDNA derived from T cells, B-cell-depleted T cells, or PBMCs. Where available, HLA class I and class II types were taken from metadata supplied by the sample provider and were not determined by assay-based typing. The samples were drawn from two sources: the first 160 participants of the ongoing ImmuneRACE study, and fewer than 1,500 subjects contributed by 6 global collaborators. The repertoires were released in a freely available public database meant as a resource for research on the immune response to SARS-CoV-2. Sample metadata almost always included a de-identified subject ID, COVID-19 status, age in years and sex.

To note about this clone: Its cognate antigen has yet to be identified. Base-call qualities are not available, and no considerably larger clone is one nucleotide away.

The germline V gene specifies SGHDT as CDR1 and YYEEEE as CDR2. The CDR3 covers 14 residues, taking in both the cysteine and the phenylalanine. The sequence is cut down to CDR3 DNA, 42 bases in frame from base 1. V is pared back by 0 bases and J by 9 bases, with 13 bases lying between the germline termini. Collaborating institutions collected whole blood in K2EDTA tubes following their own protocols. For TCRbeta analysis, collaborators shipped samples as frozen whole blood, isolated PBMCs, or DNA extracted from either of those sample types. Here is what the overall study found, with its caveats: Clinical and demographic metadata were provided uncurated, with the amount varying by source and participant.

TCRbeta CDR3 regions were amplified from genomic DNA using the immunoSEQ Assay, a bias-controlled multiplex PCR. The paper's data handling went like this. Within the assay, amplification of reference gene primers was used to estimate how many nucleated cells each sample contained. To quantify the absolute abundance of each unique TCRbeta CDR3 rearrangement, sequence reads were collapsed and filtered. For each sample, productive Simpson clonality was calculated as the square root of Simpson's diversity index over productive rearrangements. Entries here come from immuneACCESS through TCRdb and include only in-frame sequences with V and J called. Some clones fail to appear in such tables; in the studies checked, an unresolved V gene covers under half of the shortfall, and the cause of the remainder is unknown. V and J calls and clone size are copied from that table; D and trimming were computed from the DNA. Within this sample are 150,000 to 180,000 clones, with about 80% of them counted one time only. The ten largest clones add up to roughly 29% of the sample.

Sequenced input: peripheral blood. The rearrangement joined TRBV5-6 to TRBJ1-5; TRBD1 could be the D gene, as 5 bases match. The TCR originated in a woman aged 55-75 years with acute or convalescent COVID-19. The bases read TGTGCCAGCAGCTTGGCCTGGGGCTCCGGGCCCCAGCATTTT. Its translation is CASSLAWGSGPQHF.